These T cell receptor beta chains were read from a single sample in a study of T cells in Graves' hyperthyroidism and ophthalmopathy. TCRdb itself ran the multiplex PCR reads through MiXCR, one entry per CDR3 protein. Of 400,000 or so distinct CDR3 sequences in the sample, more than 12% were seen once. Specimen: blood. Receptors originate from a woman aged 25 to 45 with Graves' ophthalmopathy. Each CDR3 is given with its conserved first and last residue. Fields, in order: D gene, V gene, J gene, clone size, CDR3 protein, CDR3 DNA. The D gene is left open where the match is weak. Some rows have no size entry. The others give once, few or many, or a class for an expanded clone.

D gene: -; V gene: TRBV6-1; J gene: TRBJ2-5; clone size: -; CDR3 protein: CASKRDGGRETQYF; CDR3 DNA: TGTGCCAGCAAAAGGGACGGCGGCAGGGAGACCCAGTACTTC
D gene: -; V gene: TRBV11-2; J gene: TRBJ2-5; clone size: many; CDR3 protein: CASSLKGIETQYF; CDR3 DNA: TGTGCCAGCAGCTTAAAGGGCATAGAGACCCAGTACTTC
D gene: TRBD2; V gene: TRBV30; J gene: TRBJ2-2; clone size: many; CDR3 protein: CAWKAGGWTGELFF; CDR3 DNA: TGTGCCTGGAAGGCGGGGGGATGGACCGGGGAGCTGTTTTTT
D gene: -; V gene: TRBV2; J gene: TRBJ2-2; clone size: many; CDR3 protein: CASRRRAAPGELFF; CDR3 DNA: TGTGCCAGCAGGAGAAGGGCGGCCCCCGGGGAGCTGTTTTTT
D gene: -; V gene: TRBV10-3; J gene: TRBJ1-1; clone size: many; CDR3 protein: CAIRSADTEAFF; CDR3 DNA: TGTGCCATCAGGTCGGCGGACACTGAAGCTTTCTTT
D gene: -; V gene: TRBV28; J gene: TRBJ2-3; clone size: many; CDR3 protein: CASSIHQILDTQYF; CDR3 DNA: TGTGCCAGCAGCATACACCAGATTCTGGATACGCAGTATTTT
D gene: -; V gene: TRBV11-2; J gene: TRBJ2-5; clone size: -; CDR3 protein: CASSLDTRSETQYF; CDR3 DNA: TGTGCCAGCAGCTTAGACACCCGATCAGAGACCCAGTACTTC
D gene: TRBD2; V gene: TRBV19; J gene: TRBJ2-5; clone size: many; CDR3 protein: CASSASGGRRATQYF; CDR3 DNA: TGTGCCAGTAGCGCCTCGGGGGGGCGGAGGGCGACCCAGTACTTC
D gene: -; V gene: TRBV6-4; J gene: TRBJ2-7; clone size: few; CDR3 protein: CASSYIDFYYERYF; CDR3 DNA: TGTGCCAGCAGTTACATTGACTTTTACTACGAGCGGTACTTC
D gene: -; V gene: TRBV2; J gene: TRBJ2-7; clone size: -; CDR3 protein: CASSPTGLSSYEQYF; CDR3 DNA: TGTGCCAGCAGTCCCACAGGATTAAGCTCCTACGAGCAGTACTTC
D gene: -; V gene: TRBV6-1; J gene: TRBJ2-7; clone size: -; CDR3 protein: CASKPPQGYEQYF; CDR3 DNA: TGTGCCAGCAAGCCCCCCCAGGGGTACGAGCAGTACTTC
D gene: TRBD2; V gene: TRBV20-1; J gene: TRBJ2-1; clone size: many; CDR3 protein: CSARVAFLGTSGGRYNEQFF; CDR3 DNA: TGCAGTGCTAGAGTGGCCTTTTTAGGGACTAGCGGGGGAAGATACAATGAGCAGTTCTTC
D gene: -; V gene: TRBV2; J gene: TRBJ2-5; clone size: many; CDR3 protein: CASSGLGGETQYF; CDR3 DNA: TGTGCCAGCAGTGGCTTAGGGGGGGAGACCCAGTACTTC
D gene: TRBD2; V gene: TRBV20-1; J gene: TRBJ2-7; clone size: many; CDR3 protein: CSAGTSGGHYEQYF; CDR3 DNA: TGCAGTGCTGGGACTAGCGGGGGACACTACGAGCAGTACTTC
D gene: -; V gene: TRBV13; J gene: TRBJ1-3; clone size: few; CDR3 protein: CASSNAAFGGLGNTIYF; CDR3 DNA: TGTGCCAGCAGCAATGCAGCCTTTGGGGGGCTTGGAAACACCATATATTTT
D gene: TRBD1; V gene: TRBV9; J gene: TRBJ1-6; clone size: few; CDR3 protein: CASSVRGTGDDSPLHF; CDR3 DNA: TGTGCCAGCAGCGTCCGTGGGACAGGGGATGATTCACCCCTCCACTTT
D gene: -; V gene: TRBV6-4; J gene: TRBJ1-2; clone size: many; CDR3 protein: CASSDYKGGYTF; CDR3 DNA: TGTGCCAGCAGTGATTACAAAGGAGGCTACACCTTC
D gene: TRBD2; V gene: TRBV28; J gene: TRBJ2-7; clone size: -; CDR3 protein: CASSLSGLAGAGQYF; CDR3 DNA: TGTGCCAGCAGTTTATCCGGACTAGCGGGGGCCGGGCAGTACTTC
D gene: -; V gene: TRBV2; J gene: TRBJ1-1; clone size: many; CDR3 protein: CARIIKWQNTEAFF; CDR3 DNA: TGTGCCAGGATCATTAAGTGGCAGAACACTGAAGCTTTCTTT
D gene: TRBD1; V gene: TRBV3-1; J gene: TRBJ2-7; clone size: many; CDR3 protein: CASSLRRQGPYEQYF; CDR3 DNA: TGTGCCAGCAGCCTTCGGCGACAGGGCCCCTACGAGCAGTACTTC
D gene: -; V gene: TRBV9; J gene: TRBJ1-2; clone size: few; CDR3 protein: CASSVDPTGSNYGYTF; CDR3 DNA: TGTGCCAGCAGCGTAGACCCGACGGGTTCTAACTATGGCTACACCTTC
D gene: -; V gene: TRBV24-1; J gene: TRBJ1-2; clone size: many; CDR3 protein: CATSPNKLNYGYTF; CDR3 DNA: TGTGCCACCAGCCCAAATAAACTAAACTATGGCTACACCTTC
D gene: -; V gene: TRBV5-4; J gene: TRBJ2-3; clone size: few; CDR3 protein: CASSSPKNTDTQYF; CDR3 DNA: TGTGCCAGCAGCTCACCTAAGAACACAGATACGCAGTATTTT
D gene: -; V gene: TRBV7-9; J gene: TRBJ2-6; clone size: many; CDR3 protein: CASSTTGRFSSGANVLTF; CDR3 DNA: TGTGCCAGCAGCACCACGGGCAGGTTCTCCTCTGGGGCCAACGTCCTGACTTTC
D gene: -; V gene: TRBV11-3; J gene: TRBJ2-2; clone size: many; CDR3 protein: CASSLDDRGTGELFF; CDR3 DNA: TGTGCCAGCAGCTTAGACGATCGGGGGACCGGGGAGCTGTTTTTT
D gene: TRBD2; V gene: TRBV27; J gene: TRBJ2-1; clone size: -; CDR3 protein: CASKSGVNNEQFF; CDR3 DNA: TGTGCCAGTAAGAGCGGGGTGAATAATGAGCAGTTCTTC
D gene: TRBD2; V gene: TRBV30; J gene: TRBJ2-7; clone size: many; CDR3 protein: CAWSPGGGTYEQYF; CDR3 DNA: TGTGCCTGGAGTCCCGGGGGGGGAACCTACGAGCAGTACTTC
D gene: -; V gene: TRBV28; J gene: TRBJ2-3; clone size: -; CDR3 protein: CASSPPRTGRETDTQYF; CDR3 DNA: TGTGCCAGCAGTCCCCCGCGGACCGGGCGGGAAACAGATACGCAGTATTTT